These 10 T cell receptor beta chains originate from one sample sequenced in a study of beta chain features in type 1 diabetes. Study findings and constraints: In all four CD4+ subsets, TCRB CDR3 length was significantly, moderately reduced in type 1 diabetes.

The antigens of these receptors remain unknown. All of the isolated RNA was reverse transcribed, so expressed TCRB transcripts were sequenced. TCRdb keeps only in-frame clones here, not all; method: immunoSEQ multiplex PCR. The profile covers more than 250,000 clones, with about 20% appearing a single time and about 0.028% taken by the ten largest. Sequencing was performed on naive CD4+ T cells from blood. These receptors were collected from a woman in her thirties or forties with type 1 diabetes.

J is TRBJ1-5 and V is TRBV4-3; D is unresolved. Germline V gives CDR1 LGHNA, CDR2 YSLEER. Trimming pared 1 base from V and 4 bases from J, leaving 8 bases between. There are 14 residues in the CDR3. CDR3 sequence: CASSQGSGNQPQHF. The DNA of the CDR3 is TGCGCCAGCAGCCAAGGCTCGGGTAATCAGCCCCAGCATTTT.

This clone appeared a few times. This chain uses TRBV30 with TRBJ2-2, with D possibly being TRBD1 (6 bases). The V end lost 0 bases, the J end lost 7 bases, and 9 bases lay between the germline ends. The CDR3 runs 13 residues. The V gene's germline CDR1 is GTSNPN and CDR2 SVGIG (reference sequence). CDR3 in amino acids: CAWSVQGDGELFF. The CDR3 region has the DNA TGTGCCTGGAGTGTACAGGGTGACGGGGAGCTGTTTTTT.

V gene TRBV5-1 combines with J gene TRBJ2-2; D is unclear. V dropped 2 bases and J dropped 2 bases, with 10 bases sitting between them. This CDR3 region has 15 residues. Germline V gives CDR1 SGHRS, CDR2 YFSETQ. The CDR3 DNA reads TGCGCCAGCAGCTTTATCGCAGGAAACACCGGGGAGCTGTTTTTT. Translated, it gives CASSFIAGNTGELFF.

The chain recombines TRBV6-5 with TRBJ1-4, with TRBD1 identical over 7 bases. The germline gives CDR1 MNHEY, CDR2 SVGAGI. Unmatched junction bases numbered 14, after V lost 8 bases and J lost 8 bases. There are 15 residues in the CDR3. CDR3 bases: TGTGCCAGCGGAAGAGGGGGCAGGAGGGGAGAAAAACTGTTTTTT. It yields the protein CASGRGGRRGEKLFF.

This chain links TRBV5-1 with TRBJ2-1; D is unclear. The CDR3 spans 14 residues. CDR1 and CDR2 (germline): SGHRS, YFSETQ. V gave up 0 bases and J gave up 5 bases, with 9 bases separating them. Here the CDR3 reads CASSLVLANNEQFF. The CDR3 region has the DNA TGCGCCAGCAGCTTGGTGTTAGCAAACAATGAGCAGTTCTTC. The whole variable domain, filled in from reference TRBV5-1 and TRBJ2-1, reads KAGVTQTPRYLIKTRGQQVTLSCSPISGHRSVSWYQQTPGQGLQFLFEYFSETQRNKGNFPGRFSGRQFSNSRSEMNVSTLELGDSALYLCASSLVLANNEQFFGPGTRLTVL.

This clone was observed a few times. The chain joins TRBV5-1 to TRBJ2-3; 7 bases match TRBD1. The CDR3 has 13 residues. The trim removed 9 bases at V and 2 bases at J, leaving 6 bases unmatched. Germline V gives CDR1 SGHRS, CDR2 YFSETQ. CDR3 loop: CATGTAPTDTQYF. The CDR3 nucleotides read TGCGCCACCGGGACAGCACCCACAGATACGCAGTATTTT.

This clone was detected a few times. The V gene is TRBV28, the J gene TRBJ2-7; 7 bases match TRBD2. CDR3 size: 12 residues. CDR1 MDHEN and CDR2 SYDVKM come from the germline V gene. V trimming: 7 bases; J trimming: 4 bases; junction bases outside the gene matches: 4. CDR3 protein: CASKASGYEQYF. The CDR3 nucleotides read TGTGCCAGCAAAGCTAGCGGATACGAGCAGTACTTC.

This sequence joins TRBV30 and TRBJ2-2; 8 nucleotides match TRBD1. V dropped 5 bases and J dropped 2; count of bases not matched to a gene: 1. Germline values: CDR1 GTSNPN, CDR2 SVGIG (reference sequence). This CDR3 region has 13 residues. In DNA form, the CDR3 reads TGTGCCTGGGGACAGGGAAACACCGGGGAGCTGTTTTTT. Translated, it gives CAWGQGNTGELFF. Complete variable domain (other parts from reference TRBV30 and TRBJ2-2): SQTIHQWPATLVQPVGSPLSLECTVEGTSNPNLYWYRQAAGRGLQLLFYSVGIGQISSEVPQNLSASRPQDRQFILSSKKLLLSDSGFYLCAWGQGNTGELFFGEGSRLTVL.

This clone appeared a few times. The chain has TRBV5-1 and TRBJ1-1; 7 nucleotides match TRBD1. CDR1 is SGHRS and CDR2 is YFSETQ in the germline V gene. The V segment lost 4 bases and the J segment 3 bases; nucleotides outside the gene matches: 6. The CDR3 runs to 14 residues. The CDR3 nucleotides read TGCGCCAGCAGCACGGGGACAGCAGACACTGAAGCTTTCTTT. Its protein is CASSTGTADTEAFF.

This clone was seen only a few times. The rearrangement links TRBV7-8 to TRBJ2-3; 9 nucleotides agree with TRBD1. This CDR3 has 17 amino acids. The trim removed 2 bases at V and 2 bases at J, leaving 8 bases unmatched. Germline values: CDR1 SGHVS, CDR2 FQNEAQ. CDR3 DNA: TGTGCCAGCAGCTTAACCCCCTGGGACAGGGACACAGATACGCAGTATTTT. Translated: CASSLTPWDRDTDTQYF.